Here is one T cell receptor beta chain with its context. The data originate from a study of blood T cell repertoires in COVID-19. Clones were read by immunoSEQ multiplex PCR, and TCRdb kept only the in-frame ones, dropping some. This repertoire shows approximately 110,000 clones, over 80% found once; its top ten account for 0.83%. The V end was cut by 6 bases, the J end by 1 base, with 15 bases between. Germline V gene data show CDR1 as MNHEY and CDR2 as SVGAGI. This CDR3 is 15 amino acids long. The receptor was derived from a woman between 65 and 79 years old with acute or convalescent COVID-19. Sequencing was carried out using peripheral blood. The V gene is TRBV6-5, the J gene TRBJ2-5; D is perhaps TRBD1 (5 bases). The CDR3 coding sequence is TGTGCCAGCAGATTCACAGGTCGGATCCAAGAGACCCAGTACTTC. Translating it yields CASRFTGRIQETQYF.